This T cell receptor (beta chain) was observed in a study of shared clonotypes between healthy human individuals. General study findings and limits: Memory subsets generally showed smaller estimated richness than naive subsets did.

Naive CD8 cells comprised CD45RO-negative, CCR7-positively selected cells, excluding terminally differentiated effector memory CD45RA+ cells. V was clipped by 5 bases and J by 1 base; unmatched bases: 10. This CDR3 is 16 amino acids long. CDR1 is ENHRY and CDR2 is SYGVKD in the germline V gene. TCRdb keeps only in-frame clones here, not all; method: immunoSEQ multiplex PCR. The sample holds a few hundred thousand clones; less than 97% are singletons and the top ten take around 0.097%. Concerning this clone: Its antigen is as yet unknown.

The sequenced sample was naive CD8+ T cells sorted from blood. The V gene is TRBV10-3, the J gene TRBJ1-1; TRBD1 matches at 7 bases. The TCR was taken from a woman aged 25 to 45 in good health. CDR3 region: CAISRDSERGNTEAFF. The CDR3 bases are TGTGCCATCAGTAGGGACAGTGAGAGGGGGAACACTGAAGCTTTCTTT.